The 10 T cell receptor beta chains given below trace back to one sample, sequenced in a study of regulatory T cells in long-lasting Graves disease. TCR beta libraries were built with iRepertoire HTBI primers and Arm-PCR of CDR3 regions. TCRdb processed the multiplex PCR reads anew with MiXCR; each CDR3 protein has one entry. Among about 520,000 distinct CDR3 sequences listed, approximately 12% were seen once. Time point noted: newly diagnosed GD, antithyroid drugs for less than 3 months. PBMC RNA served as the TCR library source. This sample also appeared in a second study, on T cells in Graves' hyperthyroidism and ophthalmopathy.

The sample in question was peripheral blood mononuclear cells (PBMCs), obtained at new diagnosis, from a patient treated with antithyroid drugs. The receptors stem from a woman under 40 with Graves disease.

This clonotype was recorded many times. The chain joins TRBV6-5 to TRBJ1-2; D is uncertain. The CDR3 sequence is 15 residues long. V lost 4 bases to trimming and J lost 7 bases, with 19 bases between them. In germline, CDR1 is MNHEY, CDR2 SVGAGI. The DNA of the CDR3 is TGTGCCAGCAGTTCCTCTACCTGGGGTCCCGGTGGCTACACCTTC. This codes for CASSSSTWGPGGYTF.

This clonotype came up many times. The gene calls are TRBV19 and TRBJ2-5; 12 nucleotides line up with TRBD2. The trim removed 4 bases at V and 5 bases at J, leaving 5 bases unmatched. Germline loops: CDR1 LNHDA, CDR2 SQIVND (reference sequence). The CDR3 loop spans 15 amino acids. The CDR3 sequence: CASSRTSGIWETQYF. CDR3 nucleotides: TGTGCCAGTAGTAGGACTAGCGGGATATGGGAGACCCAGTACTTC.

This clonotype showed up many times. CDR3 region: CSARDLRQENNEQFF. Here the CDR3 DNA reads TGCAGTGCTAGAGATTTGAGACAGGAGAACAATGAGCAGTTCTTC. J is TRBJ2-1 and V is TRBV20-1; tentative D call: TRBD1 (6 bases). The V and J ends lost 0 bases and 5 bases respectively, with 14 bases between them. The CDR3 covers 15 residues. CDR1 and CDR2 from the germline V gene are DFQATT and SNEGSKA (reference sequence).

In its sample, this clonotype was seen many times. The chain couples TRBV6-1 to TRBJ1-2; TRBD1 agrees at 8 bases. Germline CDR1 and CDR2: MNHNS and SASEGT. The CDR3 runs 14 residues. The ends lost 6 bases at V and 3 bases at J; junction bases unmatched: 6. CDR3 in DNA: TGTGCCAGCAGACAGACGGACAGGGACTATGGCTACACCTTC. This codes for CASRQTDRDYGYTF.

In the case of this clonotype: A much more abundant neighbour one base away suggests this may be a read error. This chain connects TRBV7-9 to TRBJ2-7, with D possibly being TRBD1 or TRBD2 (5 bases each). Per germline, CDR1 SEHNR and CDR2 FQNEAQ (reference sequence). CDR3 length: 15 residues. V lost 3 bases to trimming and J lost 1 base, with 13 bases between them. This chain's CDR3 is CASSFSGATSYEQYF. CDR3 nucleotide sequence: TGTGCCAGCAGCTTCTCCGGGGCGACATCCTACGAGCAGTACTTC.

This clonotype was seen many times. The V and J genes are TRBV10-2 and TRBJ2-5, with 11 bases aligning to TRBD2. CDR1 WSHSY and CDR2 SAAADI come from the germline V gene. Trimming cost V 6 bases and J 5 bases; bases outside gene matches: 11. The CDR3 is 16 residues long. The CDR3 DNA follows: TGCGCCAGCAGGGGGGGACTAGCGGTCTTGCGGGAGACCCAGTACTTC. Translation: CASRGGLAVLRETQYF.

This chain connects TRBV19 to TRBJ2-1; 9 nucleotides align to TRBD2. V dropped 6 bases and J dropped 4; count of bases not matched to a gene: 10. Germline loops: CDR1 LNHDA, CDR2 SQIVND (reference sequence). The length of the CDR3 is 16 residues. The CDR3 coding sequence is TGTGCCAGTAGGCAGACTAGCGGAGGGCAGTACAATGAGCAGTTCTTC. It codes for CASRQTSGGQYNEQFF.

A few counts support this clonotype. The J gene is TRBJ2-2, the V gene TRBV20-1; 9 nucleotides align to TRBD1. This CDR3 has 16 amino acids. Trimming at V came to 5 bases and at J to 2 bases, leaving 9 bases not matched to a gene. Per the germline V gene, CDR1 is DFQATT and CDR2 is SNEGSKA (reference sequence). The CDR3 DNA is TGCAGTGCTCGGAACCGGGGACAGGGAAACACCGGGGAGCTGTTTTTT. Protein sequence: CSARNRGQGNTGELFF.

This clonotype has a handful of counts. A much larger clone lies a single base off, so this may be a read error. J is TRBJ2-3 and V is TRBV2; the D is unclear. The closer fit of TRBJ1-5 to the DNA end suggests the J call may be wrong. There are 12 residues in the CDR3. Germline CDR1 and CDR2: SNHLY and FYNNEI. The CDR3 DNA follows: TGTGCCATCCGACTAGTGGCAGATACGCAGCATTTT. Amino acid sequence: CAIRLVADTQHF.

This clonotype was seen repeatedly, ten times or more. CDR3 in amino acids: CASSAISYLGAEAFF. The DNA of the CDR3 is TGTGCCAGCAGCGCTATCTCCTACCTCGGGGCTGAAGCTTTCTTT. This chain uses TRBV9 with TRBJ1-1; D unresolved. Trimming cost V 3 bases and J 6 bases, with 18 bases left between them. This CDR3 has 15 amino acids. CDR1 is SGDLS, CDR2 YYNGEE, per germline. The full variable domain, completed using reference TRBV9 and TRBJ1-1, is DSGVTQTPKHLITATGQRVTLRCSPRSGDLSVYWYQQSLDQGLQFLIQYYNGEERAKGNILERFSAQQFPDLHSELNLSSLELGDSALYFCASSAISYLGAEAFFGQGTRLTVV.